What follows is one T cell receptor (beta chain) and its context. The clone's antigen remains unknown. Within one base of it there is no much larger clone, and no base qualities were kept. The data belong to a study of OX40 agonist ivuxolimab in advanced cancers. Context from the whole study: Ivuxolimab was a fully human IgG2 agonistic monoclonal antibody targeting the costimulatory receptor OX40 (CD134). Intravenous ivuxolimab was administered to patients every 2 weeks at six dose levels: 0.01, 0.1, 0.3, 1.5, 3 and 10 mg/kg. Of the 50 to 55 dose-escalation patients, hepatocellular carcinoma was present in around 20, melanoma in approximately 15, renal cell carcinoma in 9 and head and neck cancer in 9. In the dose-escalation cohort, 70% to 85% of patients were male, and the mean age was approximately 55 years, with a range of roughly 20 to 85. Patients were allowed to have had prior anti-PD-1, anti-PD-L1 or anti-CTLA-4 therapy, and about 40% of the dose-escalation patients had been treated with checkpoint inhibitors. Three dose-escalation patients achieved partial responses, one with hepatocellular carcinoma and two with cutaneous melanoma. The point of sequencing TCRbeta in the periphery was to test whether ivuxolimab changed TCR sequence diversity and drove clonal T-cell expansion. The paper describes the monotherapy dose-escalation part (N = 52 patients) of the phase I trial of ivuxolimab. What the research found in general, with its limitations: The antigen specificity of the peripheral T cells that underwent clonal expansion was not determined. At doses of 0.1 to 3.0 mg/kg, clonal expansion of both CD4+ and CD8+ T cells in blood was seen between baseline and week 6. On average, CD8+ T cells showed more expanded clones than CD4+ T cells after ivuxolimab. Low levels of normalized T-cell clonal expansion were also seen in some nonresponding patients. Partial responders in the 0.1-3.0 mg/kg groups had among the lowest normalized peripheral clonal expansion, especially among CD8+ T cells.

Genomic DNA was extracted from sorted cells for sequencing of the TCRbeta CDR3 region. TCRbeta CDR3 regions were sequenced using the immunoSEQ Assay. TCRdb provides this immuneACCESS table in a form limited to in-frame rearrangements. Some clones are lacking; in checked studies, under half of them reflect an unresolved V gene, and why the rest are absent is not known. The sample table holds almost 20,000 clones, of which roughly four fifths were seen once. Of the sample, over 20% falls within the top ten clones. The trial excluded patients who had a history of autoimmune disease or were on systemic immunosuppression. Peripheral blood for TCR sequencing was drawn from every dose cohort at baseline, at cycle 4 day 1 and at cycle 7 day 1. The samples were taken from a phase I, first-in-human, multicenter, open-label dose-escalation trial of ivuxolimab. Adults with locally advanced or metastatic melanoma, renal cell carcinoma, hepatocellular carcinoma or head and neck squamous cell carcinoma were enrolled in the trial. Before TCR sequencing, CD4+ and CD8+ T cells were separately sorted from peripheral blood.

V and J lose 5 bases and 2 bases, and a span of 10 bases separates them. From its cysteine to its phenylalanine, the CDR3 spans 13 amino acids. Of all the DNA, just the CDR3 is kept, 39 bases in frame from base 1. CDR1 and CDR2 are drawn from the germline V gene (reference sequence): LNHDA, SQIVND. This sequence was found in an adult with an advanced solid tumor such as melanoma, head and neck, liver or kidney cancer. The V and J genes are TRBV19 and TRBJ2-7, with the D gene call left open. Here the sequenced sample was CD4+ or CD8+ T cells sorted from blood, taken in a trial of the OX40 agonist ivuxolimab. The base sequence is TGTGCCAGTAGTGAGACATATCCCTACGAGCAGTACTTC. Translated, this is CASSETYPYEQYF.